This record looks at one T cell receptor (beta chain) sequence and its context. V was pared by 2 bases and J by 4 bases, with 5 bases of the junction left unmatched. CDR1 is MNHEY and CDR2 is SVGAGI in the germline V gene. The CDR3 spans 15 residues. This specimen belongs to a study of radiotherapy plus CTLA-4 blockade in lung cancer. Profiling relied on immunoSEQ multiplex PCR, and the TCRdb table lists in-frame clones only, not all of them. The sample contains about 53,000 clones, more than 75% of which appear only once. This rearrangement joins TRBV6-5 to TRBJ2-3; 8 positions agree with TRBD1. The TCR was taken from a human donor with non-small cell lung cancer whose response to radiotherapy plus ipilimumab could not be evaluated. Sequencing used peripheral blood, obtained from a patient treated with radiotherapy plus ipilimumab. The CDR3, as DNA: TGTGCCAGCAGTTACGACAGGGGCCACTCAGATACGCAGTATTTT. This gives the protein CASSYDRGHSDTQYF.